Listed below are T cell receptor beta chains from one sample, sequenced in a study of blood T cell repertoires in COVID-19. Assay used: immunoSEQ multiplex PCR; TCRdb lists only in-frame clones, some missing. The table has approximately 260,000 clones, nearly 90% seen once; the top ten hold around 4.6%. Sequenced: peripheral blood. The receptors come from a woman aged 40 to 50 who had recovered from COVID-19. Both conserved end residues are part of each CDR3. D genes are given only for firm matches. Some rows have no size entry. The others give once, few or many, or a class for an expanded clone.

abundance,j_gene,d_gene,v_gene,CDR3nt,CDR3aa
.,TRBJ2-1,.,TRBV5-8,TGTGCCAGCAGCACGGGACTTTCTTACAATGAGCAGTTCTTC,CASSTGLSYNEQFF
.,TRBJ1-1,.,TRBV6-6,TGTGCCAGCAGTTACTTACGGAGGGCCACTGAAGCTTTCTTT,CASSYLRRATEAFF
.,TRBJ2-5,TRBD2,TRBV5-1,TGCGCCAGCAGCCCGGCTAGCGGACTCCAAGAGACCCAGTACTTC,CASSPASGLQETQYF
.,TRBJ2-2,TRBD2,TRBV10-1,TGCGCCAGCAGTGACCGGGTGGGGACTACGAACACCGGGGAGCTGTTTTTT,CASSDRVGTTNTGELFF
once,TRBJ2-2,TRBD2,TRBV7-3,TGTGCCAGCAGCTTAATGGCTAGCGGGGGAGGGACCGGGGAGCTGTTTTTT,CASSLMASGGGTGELFF
.,TRBJ1-1,.,TRBV3-1/TRBV3-2,TGTGCCAGCAGCCAAGACCGGGACACAGAAGCTTTCTTT,CASSQDRDTEAFF
.,TRBJ2-3,TRBD2,TRBV27,TGTGCCAGCAGTTCGGGACTAGCGGGGGTAGATACGCAGTATTTT,CASSSGLAGVDTQYF
.,TRBJ2-3,TRBD1,TRBV11-2,TGTGCCAGCAGCCCTGGGACAGCAACCACAGATACGCAGTATTTT,CASSPGTATTDTQYF
.,TRBJ1-2,.,TRBV19,TGTGCCAGTAGTATTAGTAACTATGGCTACACCTTC,CASSISNYGYTF
few,TRBJ1-2,.,TRBV2,TGTGCCAGCAGTGATCGGCGACTGAGCTATGGCTACACCTTC,CASSDRRLSYGYTF
once,TRBJ1-3,.,TRBV9,TGTGCCAGCAGCCCAGTTCGCGGGTCTGGAAACACCATATATTTT,CASSPVRGSGNTIYF
.,TRBJ2-2,.,TRBV18,TGTGCCAGCTCAGACTCCGGGGAGCTGTTTTTT,CASSDSGELFF
.,TRBJ1-3,.,TRBV18,TGTGCCAGCTCACCGCGGACAGCCGGGGAGTACACCATATATTTT,CASSPRTAGEYTIYF
.,TRBJ2-1,TRBD1,TRBV5-1,TGCGCCAGCACTCCTCGGACCGGGACAGTTAAAACCTACAATGAGCAGTTCTTC,CASTPRTGTVKTYNEQFF
once,TRBJ2-5,.,TRBV19,TGTGCCAGTAGTCCGAGCCGTGGACTGGGGGAGACCCAGTACTTC,CASSPSRGLGETQYF
.,TRBJ1-5,.,TRBV19,TGTGCCAGTAGTAAGATGTTTCCAGGGTCTGAACATTTT,CASSKMFPGSEHF
.,TRBJ2-5,TRBD1,TRBV5-5,TGTGCCAGCAGCTTGGCCCGGGCACGGACAGGGTGGGAGACCCAGTACTTC,CASSLARARTGWETQYF
.,TRBJ2-3,TRBD2,TRBV6-5,TGTGCCAGCAGTTACTCTACTAGCGGGAATGCTAGGTATTTT,CASSYSTSGNARYF
.,TRBJ1-1,TRBD1,TRBV11-3,TGTGCCAGCAGCTTAACAGGGGGCACTGAAGCTTTCTTT,CASSLTGGTEAFF
.,TRBJ2-3,TRBD1,TRBV10-3,TGTGCCATCAGTGGAGGGGACAGCCGCACAGATACGCAGTATTTT,CAISGGDSRTDTQYF
.,TRBJ2-1,.,TRBV19,TGTGCCAGTAGTATAATCCCCGGGACTCAACCTAATGAGCAGTTCTTC,CASSIIPGTQPNEQFF
.,TRBJ2-5,.,TRBV19,TGTGCCAGTAGTATAGCTGTCCGAGAGACCCAGTACTTC,CASSIAVRETQYF
few,TRBJ2-1,.,TRBV28,TGTGCCAGCAGTAGGACAAGTAACTACTACAATGAGCAGTTCTTC,CASSRTSNYYNEQFF
.,TRBJ1-5,.,TRBV27,TGTGCCAGCAGAAAGAATGGACAGAGCAATCAGCCCCAGCATTTT,CASRKNGQSNQPQHF
.,TRBJ1-1,.,TRBV13,TGTGCCAGCAGCTTAGTCGTTTTAGCTGAAGCTTTCTTT,CASSLVVLAEAFF
.,TRBJ2-1,TRBD2,TRBV29-1,TGCAGCGTTGAAGATTTAGACGGGGGGGGAAGGAATGAGCAGTTCTTC,CSVEDLDGGGRNEQFF
.,TRBJ1-4,.,TRBV18,TGTGCCAGCTCACCAGTAGGAGGGGTTGCTGGAAAACTGTTTTTT,CASSPVGGVAGKLFF
.,TRBJ2-7,TRBD1,TRBV19,TGTGCCAGTAGTGAGCCGGGACAGGGGGTAACCTACGAGCAGTACTTC,CASSEPGQGVTYEQYF
.,TRBJ2-3,.,TRBV7-2,TGTGCCAGCACCCAGCAGGTAGCAGATACGCAGTATTTT,CASTQQVADTQYF
.,TRBJ1-2,.,TRBV9,TGTGCCAGCAGCGTAGGGCGGCATTCACCCGAAATCAATGGCTACACCTTC,CASSVGRHSPEINGYTF
.,TRBJ2-5,TRBD2,TRBV9,TGTGCCAGCAGCGGGGTTAGCGGGGGGGCCCAAGAGACCCAGTACTTC,CASSGVSGGAQETQYF
.,TRBJ2-3,TRBD2,TRBV5-1,TGCGCCAGCAGCTTCGGACTAGCGGGGGGCACAGATACGCAGTATTTT,CASSFGLAGGTDTQYF
.,TRBJ2-1,TRBD2,TRBV10-3,TGTGCCATCACTTCGGGACTAGCGGCCTACAATGAGCAGTTCTTC,CAITSGLAAYNEQFF
.,TRBJ1-1,.,TRBV6-5,TGTGCCAGCAGTCGGGGGAACACTGAAGCTTTCTTT,CASSRGNTEAFF
.,TRBJ1-5,.,TRBV6-6,TGTGCCAGCAGTCCAGCATGGGAGGGGCATAGCAATCAGCCCCAGCATTTT,CASSPAWEGHSNQPQHF
.,TRBJ2-6,TRBD1,TRBV2,TGTGCCAGCAGCCAGGGACAGGGAAATGCTGGGGCCAACGTCCTGACTTTC,CASSQGQGNAGANVLTF
.,TRBJ1-1,.,TRBV18,TGTGCCAGCTCACCAGCGGGCGGGAACACTGAAGCTTTCTTT,CASSPAGGNTEAFF
once,TRBJ2-1,TRBD2,TRBV5-5,TGTGCCAGCAGCTATTCCCCCACTCGACTAGCGGGAGAGATTGGGCAGTTCTTC,CASSYSPTRLAGEIGQFF
.,TRBJ2-1,.,TRBV28,TGTGCCAGCAGGGTTCACAGGACCTACAATGAGCAGTTCTTC,CASRVHRTYNEQFF
.,TRBJ1-3,TRBD1,TRBV19,TGTGCCAGTCAACAGGGGCGGAACACCATATATTTT,CASQQGRNTIYF
.,TRBJ1-4,.,TRBV4-1,TGCGCCAGCAGCCAAGGCCAGTCACCTAATGAAAAACTGTTTTTT,CASSQGQSPNEKLFF
few,TRBJ1-4,.,TRBV7-9,TGTGCCAGCAGCTTATACCGTGGTGAGGCAACTAATGAAAAACTGTTTTTT,CASSLYRGEATNEKLFF
.,TRBJ2-3,.,TRBV28,TGTGCCAGCAGTTGGAGGGATACGCAGTATTTT,CASSWRDTQYF
.,TRBJ2-1,TRBD2,TRBV18,TGTGCCAGCTCGCTTTCGGCGGGAGAGGAGCAGTTCTTC,CASSLSAGEEQFF
.,TRBJ2-2,TRBD2,TRBV19,TGTGCCAGTCGATTAGCGGGAGGGCCACGAACCGGGGAGCTGTTTTTT,CASRLAGGPRTGELFF
.,TRBJ2-3,.,TRBV12-5,TGTGCTAGTGGTTTGCGGACTGCAATGATCCCAGATACGCAGTATTTT,CASGLRTAMIPDTQYF
.,TRBJ1-3,.,TRBV5-6,TGTGCCAGCAGCGCGAACTTACTCTCTGGAAACACCATATATTTT,CASSANLLSGNTIYF
.,TRBJ1-4,TRBD1,TRBV5-1,TGCGCCAGCAGTCCGGGGACAGGGCAGAATGAAAAACTGTTTTTT,CASSPGTGQNEKLFF
few,TRBJ1-1,.,TRBV6-5,TGTGCCAGCAAGCCCCCCCTAATCGGGGAGGCTTTCTTT,CASKPPLIGEAFF
.,TRBJ2-1,TRBD2,TRBV27,TGTGCCAGCATAGGCGGCGGGAGGGCTCATGAGCAGTTCTTC,CASIGGGRAHEQFF
few,TRBJ2-7,.,TRBV3-1/TRBV3-2,TGTGCCAGCGGGCAGGCGATTAGCTCCTACGAGCAGTACTTC,CASGQAISSYEQYF
.,TRBJ1-5,.,TRBV6-1,TGTGCCAGCAGTGAACAAGCTCGGCCCCAGCATTTT,CASSEQARPQHF